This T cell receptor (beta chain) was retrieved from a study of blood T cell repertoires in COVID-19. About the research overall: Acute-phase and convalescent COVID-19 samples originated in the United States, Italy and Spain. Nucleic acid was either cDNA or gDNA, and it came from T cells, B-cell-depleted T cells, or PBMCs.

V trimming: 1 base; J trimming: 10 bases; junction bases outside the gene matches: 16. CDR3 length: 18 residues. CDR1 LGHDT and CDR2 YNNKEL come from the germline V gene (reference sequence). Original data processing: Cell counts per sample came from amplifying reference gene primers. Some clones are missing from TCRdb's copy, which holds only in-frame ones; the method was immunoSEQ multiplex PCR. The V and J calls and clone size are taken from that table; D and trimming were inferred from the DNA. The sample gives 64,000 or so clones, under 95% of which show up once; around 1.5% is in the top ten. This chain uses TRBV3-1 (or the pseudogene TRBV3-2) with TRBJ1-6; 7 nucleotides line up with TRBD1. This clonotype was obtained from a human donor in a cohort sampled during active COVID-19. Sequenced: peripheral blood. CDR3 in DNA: TGTGCCAGCAGCCAAGTTGGGGGTATGAGACAGGGCCTCTCACCCCTCCACTTT. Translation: CASSQVGGMRQGLSPLHF.